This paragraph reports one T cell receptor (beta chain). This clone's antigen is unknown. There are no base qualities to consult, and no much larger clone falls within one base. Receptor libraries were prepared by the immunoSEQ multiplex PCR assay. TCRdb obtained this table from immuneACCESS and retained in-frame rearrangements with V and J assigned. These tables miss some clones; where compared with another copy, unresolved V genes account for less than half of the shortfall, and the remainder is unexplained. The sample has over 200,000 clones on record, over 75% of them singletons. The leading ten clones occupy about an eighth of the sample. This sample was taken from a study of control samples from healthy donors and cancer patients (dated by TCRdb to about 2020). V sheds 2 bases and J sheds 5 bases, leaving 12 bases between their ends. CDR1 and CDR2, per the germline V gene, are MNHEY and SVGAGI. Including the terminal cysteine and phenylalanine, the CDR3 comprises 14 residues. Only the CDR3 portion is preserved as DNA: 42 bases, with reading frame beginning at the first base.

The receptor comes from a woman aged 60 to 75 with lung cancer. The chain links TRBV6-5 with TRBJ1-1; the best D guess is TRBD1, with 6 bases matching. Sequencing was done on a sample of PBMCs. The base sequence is TGTGCCAGCAGTTACGGGGGCGTGAGAACTGAAGCTTTCTTT. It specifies CASSYGGVRTEAFF.